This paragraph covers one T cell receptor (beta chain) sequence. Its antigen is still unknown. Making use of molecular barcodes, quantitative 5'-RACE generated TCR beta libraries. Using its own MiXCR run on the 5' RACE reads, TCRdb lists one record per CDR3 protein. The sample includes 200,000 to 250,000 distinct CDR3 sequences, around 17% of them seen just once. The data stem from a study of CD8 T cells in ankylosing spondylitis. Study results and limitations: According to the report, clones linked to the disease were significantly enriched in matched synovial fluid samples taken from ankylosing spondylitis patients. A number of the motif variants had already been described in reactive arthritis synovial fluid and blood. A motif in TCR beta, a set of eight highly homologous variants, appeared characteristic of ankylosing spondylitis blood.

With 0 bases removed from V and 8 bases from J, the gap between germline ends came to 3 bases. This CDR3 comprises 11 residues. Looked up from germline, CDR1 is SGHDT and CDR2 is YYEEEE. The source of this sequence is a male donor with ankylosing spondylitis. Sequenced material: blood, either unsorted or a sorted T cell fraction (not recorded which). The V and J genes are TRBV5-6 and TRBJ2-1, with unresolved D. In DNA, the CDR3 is TGTGCCAGCAGCTTGGCCGATGAGCAGTTCTTC. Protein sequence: CASSLADEQFF.